One sample yielded the 24 T cell receptor beta chains listed below, sequenced in a study of cytomegalovirus exposure and HLA in healthy donors. The assay was immunoSEQ multiplex PCR, and TCRdb's table has in-frame clones only and misses some. The sample includes about 190,000 clones, about 82% of them seen just once. The sequenced material came from PBMCs. The receptors here all came from a woman under 30 in good health and CMV-seronegative.

The CDR3 sequence is CASSTMGGAPNYGYTF. In nucleotides, the CDR3 is TGTGCCAGTAGCACGATGGGGGGGGCGCCTAACTATGGCTACACCTTC. The chain couples TRBV19 to TRBJ1-2; tentative D call: TRBD1 (6 bases). Germline CDR1 reads LNHDA; CDR2 reads SQIVND (reference sequence). The ends were cut back, 6 bases at V and 0 bases at J, with 17 bases in the middle. This CDR3 comprises 16 residues. The full variable domain, in which reference TRBV19 and TRBJ1-2 provide the parts outside the CDR3, is DGGITQSPKYLFRKEGQNVTLSCEQNLNHDAMYWYRQDPGQGLRLIYYSQIVNDFQKGDIAEGYSVSREKKESFPLTVTSAQKNPTAFYLCASSTMGGAPNYGYTFGSGTRLTVV.

This clone was recorded many times. Within the sample, other DNA sequences also encode this same CDR3. CDR3 protein: CASSLDRGANTGELFF. The CDR3 nucleotides read TGCGCCAGCAGCTTGGATCGGGGAGCGAACACCGGGGAGCTGTTTTTT. V is TRBV5-1 and J is TRBJ2-2, with D maybe TRBD2 (5 bases). The germline V and J ends were trimmed by 0 bases and 0 bases, with 9 bases remaining between them. This CDR3 is 16 amino acids long. CDR1 and CDR2 (germline): SGHRS, YFSETQ.

The J gene is TRBJ2-2, the V gene TRBV29-1; unclear D gene. The CDR3 loop spans 14 amino acids. V was trimmed by 6 bases and J by 3 bases, leaving 14 bases between them. Germline CDR1 is SQVTM and CDR2 is ANQGSEA. The CDR3 bases are TGCAGCGTGGGTAGAAGACGGGACACCGGGGAGCTGTTTTTT. This sequence encodes CSVGRRRDTGELFF.

The V and J genes are TRBV7-7 and TRBJ1-2, with a tentative D call TRBD1 (5 bases). Germline lookup yields CDR1 SSHAT and CDR2 FNYEAQ (reference sequence). The V end lost 6 bases, the J end lost 5 bases, and 13 bases lay between the germline ends. The CDR3 has 13 amino acids. Written as DNA, the CDR3 is TGTGCCAGCAGTCCCGGGCGGGGGTATGGCTACACCTTC. Amino acids: CASSPGRGYGYTF.

Details on this clone: Other DNA sequences in this sample translate to the same CDR3. The chain employs TRBV5-1 and TRBJ1-6; TRBD1 agrees at 8 bases. Germline V gene lookup returns CDR1 SGHRS and CDR2 YFSETQ. The CDR3 is 15 residues long. The V and J ends lost 0 bases and 8 bases, in that order; junction bases with no gene match: 4. The CDR3 loop reads CASSLAGTGDSPLHF. The DNA of the CDR3 is TGCGCCAGCAGCTTGGCCGGGACAGGAGATTCACCCCTCCACTTT.

V is TRBV7-2 and J is TRBJ1-4, with D possibly matching TRBD1 (6 bases). The CDR3 loop spans 16 amino acids. Germline assignment: CDR1 SGHTA and CDR2 FQGNSA. With 4 bases removed from V and 0 bases from J, the gap between germline ends came to 12 bases. The CDR3 coding sequence is TGTGCCAGCAGCTGGGACACCCATGCAACTAATGAAAAACTGTTTTTT. Amino acid sequence: CASSWDTHATNEKLFF.

The chain has TRBV4-1 and TRBJ1-2; TRBD1 aligns across 9 bases. V trimming: 4 bases; J trimming: 2 bases; junction bases outside the gene matches: 8. Germline V lookup: CDR1 MGHRA, CDR2 YSYEKL. CDR3 length: 16 residues. The CDR3 coding sequence is TGCGCCAGCAGCCCTTTCTCGACAGGGGGGAACTATGGCTACACCTTC. Translated, it gives CASSPFSTGGNYGYTF.

V and J are TRBV27 and TRBJ1-1, with a possible D match to TRBD1 (5 bases). The V and J ends lost 3 bases and 5 bases respectively, with 13 bases between them. Germline V gives CDR1 MNHEY, CDR2 SMNVEV (reference sequence). The CDR3 length is 14 residues. CDR3 DNA: TGTGCCAGCAGTTTTACGACCAGGGCGACTGAAGCTTTCTTT. It yields the protein CASSFTTRATEAFF.

The chain joins TRBV6-1 to TRBJ2-7, with 12 bases lining up with TRBD2. V was pared by 4 bases and J by 3 bases, with 4 bases of the junction left unmatched. CDR3 length: 15 amino acids. Germline V gene data show CDR1 as MNHNS and CDR2 as SASEGT. The DNA for the CDR3 is TGTGCCAGCAGTGCCAGGACTAGCGGGAACTACGAGCAGTACTTC. It specifies CASSARTSGNYEQYF.

V usage is TRBV5-5 and J usage is TRBJ1-2; the match to TRBD1 covers 7 bases. Unmatched junction bases numbered 9, after V lost 4 bases and J lost 6 bases. Germline CDR1 is SGHKS and CDR2 is YYEKEE (reference sequence). The CDR3 totals 14 residues. CDR3 coding DNA: TGTGCCAGCAGCCTACGGACAGGAAGGGATGGCTACACCTTC. Translating it yields CASSLRTGRDGYTF.

The genes are TRBV6-5 and TRBJ1-3, with D maybe TRBD1 (5 bases). CDR1 and CDR2 from the germline V gene are MNHEY and SVGAGI. The length of the CDR3 is 16 residues. Trimming stripped 2 bases from V and 2 bases from J, with 13 bases between. The CDR3 DNA is TGTGCCAGCAGTTACAGGGTCCAGGGCACTGGAAACACCATATATTTT. This encodes CASSYRVQGTGNTIYF.

The chain couples TRBV19 to TRBJ1-5; TRBD1 agrees at 10 bases. Per germline, CDR1 LNHDA and CDR2 SQIVND (reference sequence). This CDR3 spans 18 amino acids. With 3 bases clipped from V and 2 bases from J, the junction kept 10 bases outside the gene matches. DNA of the CDR3: TGTGCCAGTAGTATGGAGGGGACAGGGGCTTGGGGCAATCAGCCCCAGCATTTT. It is translated as CASSMEGTGAWGNQPQHF.

The V gene is TRBV5-1, the J gene TRBJ2-5, with D possibly matching TRBD2 (5 bases). V gave up 1 base and J gave up 4 bases, with 8 bases separating them. This CDR3 comprises 13 residues. Germline V gives CDR1 SGHRS, CDR2 YFSETQ. Here the CDR3 reads CASSLFAGETQYF. The CDR3 nucleotides read TGCGCCAGCAGCTTGTTTGCGGGAGAGACCCAGTACTTC.

The V and J genes are TRBV21-1 and TRBJ2-1; the table's TRBD2 call for D was not verified on the DNA. TRBV21-1 is a recognized pseudogene. This CDR3 comprises 15 residues. For the CDR3, the DNA is TGTGCCAGCAGCAAAGTAAGTACTACCTACAATGAGCAGTTCTTC. Protein: CASSKVSTTYNEQFF.

The sample holds a few counts of this clone. The rearrangement links TRBV11-3 to TRBJ2-1; TRBD2 matches 10 bases. The CDR3 covers 15 residues. V lost 4 bases to trimming and J lost 8 bases; unmatched junction nucleotides: 8. The germline V gene encodes CDR1 SGHNT and CDR2 YENEEA. The CDR3 coding sequence is TGTGCCAGCAGCTATGTAGCGGGAGGTCGATATGAGCAGTTCTTC. Its protein is CASSYVAGGRYEQFF. Variable domain in full (rest from reference TRBV11-3 and TRBJ2-1): EAGVVQSPRYKIIEKKQPVAFWCNPISGHNTLYWYLQNLGQGPELLIRYENEEAVDDSQLPKDRFSAERLKGVDSTLKIQPAELGDSAVYLCASSYVAGGRYEQFFGPGTRLTVL.

The genes are TRBV7-6 and TRBJ2-7; 9 bases agree with TRBD1. The germline V gene encodes CDR1 SGHVS and CDR2 FNYEAQ. CDR3 size: 14 residues. V lost 5 bases to trimming and J lost 4 bases; unmatched junction nucleotides: 6. CDR3 nucleotide sequence: TGTGCCAGCAGCCAAACAGGGGGCCGGTACGAGCAGTACTTC. It is translated as CASSQTGGRYEQYF.

A single count supports this clone. The CDR3 DNA reads TGTGCCAGCAGCTTGCGGGTGGGACTAGCGGAATACAATGAGCAGTTCTTC. Translated, it gives CASSLRVGLAEYNEQFF. V usage is TRBV7-6 and J usage is TRBJ2-1; 11 bases map to TRBD2. In germline, CDR1 is SGHVS, CDR2 FNYEAQ. V shed 3 bases and J 4 bases; nucleotides not matched to a gene: 8. The CDR3 length is 17 residues.

The rearrangement links TRBV6-4 to TRBJ2-1, with 14 bases matching TRBD2. V dropped 6 bases and J dropped 8; count of bases not matched to a gene: 6. The CDR3 contains 15 residues. Germline CDR1 is MRHNA and CDR2 is SNTAGT. CDR3 amino acids: CASSAGLAGGHEQFF. The CDR3 bases are TGTGCCAGCAGCGCTGGACTAGCGGGGGGACATGAGCAGTTCTTC.

The chain's CDR3 is CSVVSRQNEKLFF. The DNA for the CDR3 is TGCAGCGTTGTGTCCAGACAGAATGAAAAACTGTTTTTT. V usage is TRBV29-1 and J usage is TRBJ1-4; D is possibly TRBD1 (5 bases). Deletions cut 4 bases from V and 5 bases from J, with 11 bases between. CDR3 length: 13 amino acids. Germline V gene lookup returns CDR1 SQVTM and CDR2 ANQGSEA.

J is TRBJ1-6 and V is TRBV30, with a tentative D call TRBD1 (6 bases). Between the trimmed V and J ends, which lost 4 bases and 16 bases, there was a span of 14 bases. Germline V CDR1 and CDR2: GTSNPN, SVGIG (reference sequence). There are 11 residues in the CDR3. CDR3 bases: TGTGCCTGGACCCGGACAGAACGACTCCACTTT. Translating it yields CAWTRTERLHF.

The J gene is TRBJ2-5, the V gene TRBV27, with 11 bases lining up with TRBD1. The J call may be faulty, since TRBJ2-7 better matches the DNA end. Germline V gene lookup returns CDR1 MNHEY and CDR2 SMNVEV (reference sequence). This CDR3 has 14 residues. Here the CDR3 reads CASSSGTGGNEQYF. The DNA for the CDR3 is TGTGCCAGCAGTTCCGGGACAGGGGGAAACGAGCAGTACTTC.

The rearrangement uses TRBV18 and TRBJ2-7; 8 positions match TRBD2. The V gene end was trimmed by 3 bases and the J gene end by 9 bases; junction bases not matched to a gene: 7. This CDR3 region has 13 residues. The germline V gene encodes CDR1 KGHSH and CDR2 LQKENI. The CDR3 reads CASSPPGGEVQYF. CDR3 nucleotides: TGTGCCAGCTCACCCCCCGGGGGGGAGGTGCAGTACTTC.

This clone appeared a single time. V usage is TRBV27 and J usage is TRBJ2-7, with 7 positions matching TRBD2. V was pared by 3 bases and J by 6 bases, with 11 bases of the junction left unmatched. The CDR3 spans 15 residues. The germline CDR1 and CDR2 sequences are MNHEY and SMNVEV (reference sequence). CDR3 coding DNA: TGTGCCAGCAGTTTTTTCGGCGGGAGTAGTGGCGAGCAGTACTTC. The encoded protein is CASSFFGGSSGEQYF.

V and J are TRBV5-4 and TRBJ2-1; 7 bases match TRBD2. Germline CDR1 and CDR2: SGHNT and YYREEE (reference sequence). V shed 3 bases, J shed 0 bases, and the junction held 6 bases outside the gene matches. The CDR3 is 16 residues long. The CDR3 sequence is CASSSPAGDSYNEQFF. CDR3 nucleotides: TGTGCCAGCAGCTCCCCGGCGGGAGACTCCTACAATGAGCAGTTCTTC.